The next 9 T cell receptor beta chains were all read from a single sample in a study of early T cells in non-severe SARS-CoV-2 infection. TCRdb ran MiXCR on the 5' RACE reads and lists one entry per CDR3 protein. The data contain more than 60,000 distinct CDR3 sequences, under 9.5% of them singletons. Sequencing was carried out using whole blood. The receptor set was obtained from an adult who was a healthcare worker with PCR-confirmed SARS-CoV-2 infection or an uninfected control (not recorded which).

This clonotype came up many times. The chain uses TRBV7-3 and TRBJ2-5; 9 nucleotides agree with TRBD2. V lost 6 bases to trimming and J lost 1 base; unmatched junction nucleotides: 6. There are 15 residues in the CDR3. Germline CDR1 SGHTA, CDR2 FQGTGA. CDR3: CASSTGLAVQETQYF. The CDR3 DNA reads TGTGCCAGCAGTACGGGACTAGCCGTCCAAGAGACCCAGTACTTC.

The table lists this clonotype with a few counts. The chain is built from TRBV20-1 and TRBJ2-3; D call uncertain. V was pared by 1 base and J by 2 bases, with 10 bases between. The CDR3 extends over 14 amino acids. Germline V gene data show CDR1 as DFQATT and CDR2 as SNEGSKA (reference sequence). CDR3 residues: CSARVGYITDTQYF. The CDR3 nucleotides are TGCAGTGCTAGAGTGGGGTACATCACAGATACGCAGTATTTT.

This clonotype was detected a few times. The CDR3 spells CASSQDGRMYEQYF. Here the CDR3 DNA reads TGTGCCAGCAGCCAAGATGGGAGGATGTACGAGCAGTACTTC. The V call is TRBV3-1, the J call TRBJ2-7, with D maybe TRBD2 (6 bases). V shed 0 bases and J shed 4 bases, with 10 bases lying between them. The CDR3 totals 14 residues. CDR1 is LGHDT, CDR2 YNNKEL, per germline (reference sequence).

CDR3 in amino acids: CASSFGGSGAEQFF. As DNA, the CDR3 is TGTGCCAGCAGTTTCGGCGGGAGCGGGGCTGAGCAGTTCTTC. The rearrangement joins TRBV28 to TRBJ2-1; TRBD2 matches 7 bases. CDR1 and CDR2 from the germline V gene are MDHEN and SYDVKM. This CDR3 spans 14 amino acids. V lost 3 bases and J lost 9; bases outside the gene matches: 8.

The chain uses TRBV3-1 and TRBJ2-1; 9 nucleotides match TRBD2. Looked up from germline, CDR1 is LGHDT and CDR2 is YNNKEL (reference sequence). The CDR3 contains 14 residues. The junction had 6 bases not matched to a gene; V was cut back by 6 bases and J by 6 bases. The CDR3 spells CASRRLAEGNEQFF. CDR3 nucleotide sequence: TGTGCCAGCAGGCGACTAGCGGAGGGCAATGAGCAGTTCTTC.

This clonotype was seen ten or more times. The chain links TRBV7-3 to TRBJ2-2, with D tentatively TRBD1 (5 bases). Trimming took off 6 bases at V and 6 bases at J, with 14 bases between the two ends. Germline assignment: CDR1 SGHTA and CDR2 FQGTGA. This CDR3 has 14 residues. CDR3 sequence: CASSLGAGPGELFF. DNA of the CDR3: TGTGCCAGCAGTCTAGGGGCCGGACCCGGGGAGCTGTTTTTT. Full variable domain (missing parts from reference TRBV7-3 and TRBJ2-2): GAGVSQTPSNKVTEKGKYVELRCDPISGHTALYWYRQSLGQGPEFLIYFQGTGAADDSGLPNDRFFAVRPEGSVSTLKIQRTERGDSAVYLCASSLGAGPGELFFGEGSRLTVL.

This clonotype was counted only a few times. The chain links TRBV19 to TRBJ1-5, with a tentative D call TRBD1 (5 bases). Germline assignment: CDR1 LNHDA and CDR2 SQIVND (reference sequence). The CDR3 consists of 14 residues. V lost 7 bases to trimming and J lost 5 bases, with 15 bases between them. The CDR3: CASNSGGLDQPQHF. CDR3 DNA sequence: TGTGCCAGTAACAGTGGGGGATTGGATCAGCCCCAGCATTTT.

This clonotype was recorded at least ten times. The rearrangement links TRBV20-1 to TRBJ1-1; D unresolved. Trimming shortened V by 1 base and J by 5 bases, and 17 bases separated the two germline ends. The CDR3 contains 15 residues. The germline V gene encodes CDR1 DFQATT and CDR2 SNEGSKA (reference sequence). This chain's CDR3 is CSARGPPREGTEAFF. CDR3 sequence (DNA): TGCAGTGCTAGAGGTCCTCCTAGGGAGGGTACTGAAGCTTTCTTT.

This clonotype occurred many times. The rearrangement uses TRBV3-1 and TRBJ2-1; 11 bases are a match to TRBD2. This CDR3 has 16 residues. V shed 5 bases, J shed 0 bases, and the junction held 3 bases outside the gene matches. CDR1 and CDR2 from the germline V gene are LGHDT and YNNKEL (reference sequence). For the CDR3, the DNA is TGTGCCAGCAGCTATGGACTAGCGGGCTCCTACAATGAGCAGTTCTTC. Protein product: CASSYGLAGSYNEQFF.